This T cell receptor (beta chain) derives from a study of blood T cell repertoires in COVID-19. Turning to the study itself: Donors in the United States, Italy and Spain gave samples during acute or convalescent COVID-19.

Here immunoSEQ multiplex PCR was the method, and the copy in TCRdb shows in-frame clones only, minus some. Of 180,000 or so clones listed, 80% to 85% are singletons. The V end lost 0 bases, the J end lost 3 bases, and 16 bases lay between the germline ends. The CDR3 sequence is 17 residues long. Germline V lookup: CDR1 SGHDN, CDR2 FVKESK. The study drew participants aged about 18 to 89 years from fewer than 30 US areas. Cohorts were determined from participant-reported clinical history. Donors of Cohort 3 who recovered were those that had two negative PCRs, clearance, or symptom resolution. The TCR originated in a man aged 35 to 55 who had recovered from COVID-19. The chain has TRBV14 and TRBJ2-3, with D tentatively TRBD2 (5 bases). Sequenced sample: PBMCs or T cells enriched from blood (not recorded which). For the CDR3, the DNA is TGTGCCAGCAGCCAAGATATCCGAAAATCGGGGACAGATACGCAGTATTTT. Translated: CASSQDIRKSGTDTQYF.